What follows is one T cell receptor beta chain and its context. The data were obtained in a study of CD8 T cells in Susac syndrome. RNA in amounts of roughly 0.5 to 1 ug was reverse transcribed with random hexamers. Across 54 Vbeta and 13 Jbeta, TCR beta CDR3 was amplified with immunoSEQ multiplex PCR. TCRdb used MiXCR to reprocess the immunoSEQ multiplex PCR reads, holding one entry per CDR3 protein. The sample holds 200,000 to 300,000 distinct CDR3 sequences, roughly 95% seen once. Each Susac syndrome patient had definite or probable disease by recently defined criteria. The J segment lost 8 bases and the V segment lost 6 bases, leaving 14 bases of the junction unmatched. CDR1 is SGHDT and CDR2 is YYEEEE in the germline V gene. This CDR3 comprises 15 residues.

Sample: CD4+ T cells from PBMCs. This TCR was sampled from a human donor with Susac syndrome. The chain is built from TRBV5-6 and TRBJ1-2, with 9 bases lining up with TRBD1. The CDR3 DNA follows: TGTGCCAGCACCGGGACAGGGTACCGCCTGGGCGGCTACACCTTC. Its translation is CASTGTGYRLGGYTF.